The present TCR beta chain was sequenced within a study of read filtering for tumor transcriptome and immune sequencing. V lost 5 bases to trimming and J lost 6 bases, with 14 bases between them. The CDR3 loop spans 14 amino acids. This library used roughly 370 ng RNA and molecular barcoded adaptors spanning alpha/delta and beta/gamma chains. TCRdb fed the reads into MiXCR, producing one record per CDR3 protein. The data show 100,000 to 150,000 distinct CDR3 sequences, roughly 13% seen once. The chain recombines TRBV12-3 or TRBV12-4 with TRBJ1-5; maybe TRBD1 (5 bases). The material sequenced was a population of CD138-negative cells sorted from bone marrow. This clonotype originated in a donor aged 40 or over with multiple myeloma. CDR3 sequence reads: CASSPQRGIQPQHF. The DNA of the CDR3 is TGTGCCAGCAGTCCCCAACGGGGGATTCAGCCCCAGCATTTT.